This record looks at one T cell receptor beta chain sequence and its context. This clonotype was observed a few times. Its specific antigen is unknown. Qualities for individual bases were not recorded, and no much larger clone is one base off. The source of the sample is a study of T-cell memory formation after mild COVID-19 (TCRdb year 2021). Study-wide context: TCR sequence clusters from the two donors were largely donor specific. In two donors, T-cell clones that expanded and contracted after mild COVID-19 were followed by sequencing TCRalpha and TCRbeta repertoires longitudinally. Two young, previously healthy adult volunteers made up the cohort, one male and one female.

Instrument on record: Illumina NovaSeq 6000. TCRalpha and TCRbeta cDNA libraries were constructed by 5'RACE with constant-segment primers, with sample barcodes and unique molecular identifiers being introduced. RNA was extracted from every sample with Trizol reagent. Library amplification was performed in two PCR steps, and a second sample barcode and Illumina TruSeq adapters were introduced in the second step. The libraries were sequenced on an Illumina NovaSeq using 2 x 150 bp paired-end reads. On the study's bioinformatics: The reads were demultiplexed and collapsed into UMI-guided consensus sequences using migec v1.2.7. Using mixcr v2.1.11, the UMI consensuses were aligned to TRA and TRB V and J templates and assembled into clonotypes. A clonotype was counted as expanded or contracted only if both edgeR and NoisET called the change significant, with noise models trained on biological replicates. edgeR calls used a false discovery rate-adjusted p below 0.01 and a log2 fold-change threshold of 1. As an exploratory analysis of dynamics, max-normalized trajectories of the 1000 most abundant clonotypes were examined with PCA combined with hierarchical clustering. Separately sequenced CD4+ and CD8+ repertoires were used to assign the CD4 or CD8 phenotype of responding clones. TCRdb reanalyzed the raw reads on its own, using fastp at Q25 for trimming and MiXCR for clone calling, and kept in-frame beta chains. Rows with a matching CDR3 protein are joined into one entry that keeps the most common DNA and genes. These V and J calls derive from TCRdb rather than the authors' analysis. This sample has some 160,000 distinct CDR3 sequences in its table, and around 30% of those were observed once. The ten largest clones capture approximately 12% of the sample.

After removal of 0 bases from V and 4 bases from J, the junction retains 12 bases not matched to a gene. The germline V gene (reference sequence) yields DFQATT for CDR1 and SNEGSKA for CDR2. Including the terminal cysteine and phenylalanine, the CDR3 comprises 17 residues. Only the CDR3 region is kept as DNA, spanning 51 bases read in frame from base 1. PBMCs were isolated by Ficoll-Paque density gradient centrifugation. The full study reports these points: Clones contracting from day 15 to 85 had balanced CD4/CD8 phenotypes, while a second wave expanding from day 15 to 37 was biased towards CD4+. Contracting CD4+ clones were found mainly in CM and EM memory subsets, while CD8+ clones were enriched in EMRA. Some responding clones were detected in pre-infection memory, which suggested that pre-existing cross-reactive memory T cells had joined the SARS-CoV-2 response. The study included only two mild cases, and larger cohorts that include severe cases with pre-infection samples were judged to be necessary. The second-wave clones that peaked on day 37 were not confirmed to be SARS-CoV-2 specific.

Here the chain combines TRBV20-1 and TRBJ2-3, with TRBD2 matching 8 junction bases. The sample was PBMCs or a T cell subset sorted from them (not recorded which). The clonotype comes from an adult woman who had mild COVID-19 (a few samples of this study predate the infection). The sample titles of this study are shuffled in the database, so cell type and time point are left out; the donor was told from shared clones. The encoded CDR3 is CSAREPQGRGGPDTQYF. The DNA sequence is TGCAGTGCTAGAGAGCCCCAAGGGCGCGGGGGGCCAGATACGCAGTATTTT.